Each of the 30 T cell receptor beta chains below was sequenced from the same sample in a study of OX40 agonist ivuxolimab in advanced cancers. Libraries were made using the immunoSEQ multiplex PCR assay. TCRdb mirrors the immuneACCESS table, restricted to in-frame sequences. Some clones are absent from its copies; in checked studies, under half trace to an unresolved V gene, and the reason for the others is unknown. This sample gives about 98,000 clones in total; more than 85% of them show up just once. The ten top clones hold around 0.82% of the sample. The sample here was CD4+ or CD8+ T cells sorted from blood, taken in a trial of the OX40 agonist ivuxolimab. Receptor source: an adult with an advanced solid tumor such as melanoma, head and neck, liver or kidney cancer.

V is TRBV7-2 and J is TRBJ2-3; D gene unclear. Germline V CDR1 and CDR2: SGHTA, FQGNSA. The CDR3 length is 15 residues. The germline V and J ends were trimmed by 1 base and 0 bases, with 8 bases remaining between them. CDR3 sequence (DNA): TGTGCCAGCAGCTTAGTCGTTCTGAGCACAGATACGCAGTATTTT. This gives the protein CASSLVVLSTDTQYF.

The rearrangement uses TRBV28 and TRBJ1-1; no definite D call. CDR1 and CDR2 (germline): MDHEN, SYDVKM. This CDR3 spans 14 amino acids. The V end lost 6 bases, the J end lost 3 bases, and 14 bases lay between the germline ends. CDR3 residues: CASSLESVYTEAFF. As DNA, the CDR3 is TGTGCCAGCAGCTTAGAGTCGGTATACACTGAAGCTTTCTTT.

V is TRBV6-1 and J is TRBJ1-1; 7 nucleotides agree with TRBD1. Germline V lookup: CDR1 MNHNS, CDR2 SASEGT. The length of the CDR3 is 13 residues. Losses at the gene ends were 4 bases for V and 5 bases for J; bases not matched to a gene: 4. The CDR3 reads CASSGQGTTEAFF. CDR3 nucleotide sequence: TGTGCCAGCAGTGGACAGGGAACGACTGAAGCTTTCTTT.

This clone appeared once. The chain recombines TRBV28 with TRBJ1-1, with D perhaps matching TRBD1 (6 bases). V was cut by 6 bases and J by 1 base, with 12 bases left in between. Germline CDR1 reads MDHEN; CDR2 reads SYDVKM. The CDR3 has 14 residues. The CDR3 loop reads CASRSGQSNTEAFF. The DNA of the CDR3 is TGTGCCAGCAGATCCGGACAGTCGAACACTGAAGCTTTCTTT.

V and J are TRBV5-4 and TRBJ2-3, with 11 positions matching TRBD1. The germline CDR1 and CDR2 sequences are SGHNT and YYREEE (reference sequence). The CDR3 runs to 15 residues. Unmatched junction bases numbered 5, after V lost 3 bases and J lost 5 bases. The CDR3 loop reads CASSYRDRGEDTQYF. The CDR3 nucleotides read TGTGCCAGCAGCTACAGGGACAGGGGGGAAGATACGCAGTATTTT.

The chain employs TRBV29-1 and TRBJ2-3, with D uncertain. The germline V and J ends were trimmed by 3 bases and 2 bases, with 6 bases remaining between them. CDR3 length equals 12 residues. Looked up from germline, CDR1 is SQVTM and CDR2 is ANQGSEA. As DNA, the CDR3 is TGCAGCGTTGATAGTAACACAGATACGCAGTATTTT. Amino acids: CSVDSNTDTQYF.

In its sample, this clone was seen once. V gene TRBV5-1 combines with J gene TRBJ1-1, with D unclear. From germline, CDR1 is SGHRS and CDR2 YFSETQ. The CDR3 runs 15 residues. Trimming cost V 4 bases and J 2 bases, with 15 bases left between them. The CDR3, as DNA: TGCGCCAGCAGCCTTACCAGGACTATAAACACTGAAGCTTTCTTT. This gives the protein CASSLTRTINTEAFF.

The rearrangement uses TRBV29-1 and TRBJ2-7; 11 nucleotides line up with TRBD2. CDR3 length: 14 amino acids. Germline V gene data show CDR1 as SQVTM and CDR2 as ANQGSEA. V lost 5 bases and J lost 3; bases outside the gene matches: 6. CDR3 DNA sequence: TGCAGCGTTTCCGGGACTAGCGGCGGCTACGAGCAGTACTTC. Its translation is CSVSGTSGGYEQYF.

This chain links TRBV19 with TRBJ2-5, with 12 bases identical to TRBD2. Germline values: CDR1 LNHDA, CDR2 SQIVND (reference sequence). The CDR3 loop spans 16 amino acids. The V gene end was trimmed by 1 base and the J gene end by 5 bases; junction bases not matched to a gene: 5. DNA for the CDR3: TGTGCCAGTAGTATAGGACTAGCGGGAGCTCGGGAGACCCAGTACTTC. Translated, it gives CASSIGLAGARETQYF.

The chain recombines TRBV7-9 with TRBJ1-2; possibly TRBD1 for D (5 bases). V dropped 1 base and J dropped 7 bases, with 10 bases sitting between them. CDR1 and CDR2 from the germline V gene are SEHNR and FQNEAQ (reference sequence). CDR3 length equals 13 residues. The CDR3 DNA reads TGTGCCAGCAGCTTAGTAAGGGGAACTGGCTACACCTTC. Translated, it gives CASSLVRGTGYTF. The whole variable domain, filled in from reference TRBV7-9 and TRBJ1-2, reads DTGVSQNPRHKITKRGQNVTFRCDPISEHNRLYWYRQTLGQGPEFLTYFQNEAQLEKSRLLSDRFSAERPKGSFSTLEIQRTEQGDSAMYLCASSLVRGTGYTFGSGTRLTVV.

The V and J genes are TRBV27 and TRBJ1-5; D gene unclear. Germline assignment: CDR1 MNHEY and CDR2 SMNVEV (reference sequence). V shed 3 bases and J shed 0 bases, with 12 bases lying between them. This CDR3 is built from 16 residues. As DNA, the CDR3 is TGTGCCAGCAGTTTGGCGGCTCCTTATAGCAATCAGCCCCAGCATTTT. Encoded protein: CASSLAAPYSNQPQHF.

The V and J genes are TRBV6-1 and TRBJ2-3; no firm D call. Between the trimmed V and J ends, which lost 3 bases and 0 bases, there was a span of 10 bases. This CDR3 is 15 amino acids long. Germline V gives CDR1 MNHNS, CDR2 SASEGT. CDR3 sequence reads: CASSERRHSTDTQYF. Here the CDR3 DNA reads TGTGCCAGCAGTGAGCGAAGACATAGCACAGATACGCAGTATTTT.

This clone was recorded once. The chain carries TRBV18 and TRBJ2-1, with TRBD2 matching 16 bases. In germline, CDR1 is KGHSH, CDR2 LQKENI. CDR3 size: 15 residues. With 4 bases clipped from V and 10 bases from J, the junction kept 4 bases outside the gene matches. CDR3 region: CASSLGTSGRGEQFF. The CDR3 nucleotides read TGTGCCAGCTCACTCGGGACTAGCGGGAGGGGCGAGCAGTTCTTC.

As to this clone: This sample includes further DNA sequences coding for the same CDR3. The chain uses TRBV5-1 and TRBJ2-1, with D perhaps being TRBD1 or TRBD2 (5 bases each). Per the germline V gene, CDR1 is SGHRS and CDR2 is YFSETQ. The V and J ends lost 1 base and 10 bases respectively, with 9 bases between them. The CDR3 length is 12 residues. Written as DNA, the CDR3 is TGCGCCAGCAGCTTGCCGGGGCCAGAGCAGTTCTTC. Its protein product is CASSLPGPEQFF.

The V and J genes are TRBV5-6 and TRBJ2-7, with D uncertain. The CDR3 is 12 residues long. Trimming stripped 0 bases from V and 6 bases from J, with 7 bases between. Germline V gene data show CDR1 as SGHDT and CDR2 as YYEEEE. CDR3 in DNA: TGTGCCAGCAGCTTGGGGGCATCCGAGCAGTACGTC. Translated, it gives CASSLGASEQYV.

The rearrangement uses TRBV7-8 and TRBJ2-3; D remains unclear. CDR1 and CDR2 from the germline V gene are SGHVS and FQNEAQ. The CDR3 extends over 15 amino acids. Trimming pared 4 bases from V and 2 bases from J, leaving 13 bases between. The CDR3 region is CASSSMDHSTDTQYF. CDR3 DNA: TGTGCCAGCAGCTCAATGGACCATTCCACAGATACGCAGTATTTT.

The chain uses TRBV6-5 and TRBJ1-6; no clear D. The CDR3 length is 14 residues. The germline V and J ends were trimmed by 5 bases and 10 bases, with 15 bases remaining between them. In germline, CDR1 is MNHEY, CDR2 SVGAGI. The CDR3 is CASSLTGSKSPLHF. The CDR3 DNA reads TGTGCCAGCAGTCTGACGGGGAGTAAATCACCCCTCCACTTT.

The genes are TRBV30 and TRBJ1-5; no firm D call. The V end lost 3 bases, the J end lost 4 bases, and 10 bases lay between the germline ends. The CDR3 covers 13 residues. Per germline, CDR1 GTSNPN and CDR2 SVGIG (reference sequence). CDR3 bases: TGTGCCTGGAGCGCACACCTAAATCAGCCCCAGCATTTT. Its translation is CAWSAHLNQPQHF.

The chain joins TRBV15 to TRBJ2-3; TRBD1 might be the D (5 bases). The CDR3 has 15 amino acids. The V gene's germline CDR1 is LNHNV and CDR2 YYDKDF (reference sequence). Trimming pared 0 bases from V and 0 bases from J, leaving 7 bases between. The CDR3 DNA sequence: TGTGCCACCAGCAGAGAAAGGACAAGCACAGATACGCAGTATTTT. This translates into CATSRERTSTDTQYF.

The chain employs TRBV7-9 and TRBJ2-1; 9 nucleotides agree with TRBD2. This CDR3 comprises 16 residues. The germline CDR1 and CDR2 sequences are SEHNR and FQNEAQ (reference sequence). The V and J ends lost 4 bases and 8 bases, in that order; junction bases with no gene match: 12. The CDR3 DNA sequence: TGTGCCAGCAGCTCCAACAGCGGGAGGCCGCGGCATGAGCAGTTCTTC. Translated, it gives CASSSNSGRPRHEQFF. The whole variable domain, remainder taken from reference TRBV7-9 and TRBJ2-1, is DTGVSQNPRHKITKRGQNVTFRCDPISEHNRLYWYRQTLGQGPEFLTYFQNEAQLEKSRLLSDRFSAERPKGSFSTLEIQRTEQGDSAMYLCASSSNSGRPRHEQFFGPGTRLTVL.

The J gene is TRBJ2-6, the V gene TRBV28; 8 bases are shared with TRBD1. The CDR3 consists of 17 residues. The junction had 5 bases not matched to a gene; V was cut back by 4 bases and J by 0 bases. Germline CDR1 MDHEN, CDR2 SYDVKM. The CDR3 bases are TGTGCCAGCAGTTCAGGGGGCATACCCTCTGGGGCCAACGTCCTGACTTTC. Translating it yields CASSSGGIPSGANVLTF.

V usage is TRBV5-1 and J usage is TRBJ2-7; a weak D match, TRBD1 (5 bases). V dropped 0 bases and J dropped 4 bases, with 14 bases sitting between them. This CDR3 is 15 amino acids long. Germline CDR1 reads SGHRS; CDR2 reads YFSETQ. CDR3: CASSLGSLGLYEQYF. CDR3 coding DNA: TGCGCCAGCAGCTTGGGGAGTTTGGGGCTTTACGAGCAGTACTTC.

The gene calls are TRBV10-3 and TRBJ1-1; tentatively, D is TRBD1 (5 bases). Germline CDR1 and CDR2: ENHRY and SYGVKD. This CDR3 contains 12 residues. V was cut by 6 bases and J by 8 bases, with 13 bases left in between. As DNA, the CDR3 is TGTGCCATCAGGGCAACAGGCAAAGAAGCTTTCTTT. It yields the protein CAIRATGKEAFF.

This rearrangement joins TRBV7-2 to TRBJ1-1; TRBD1 matches at 7 bases. V gave up 3 bases and J gave up 11 bases; unmatched junction bases: 3. Germline assignment: CDR1 SGHTA and CDR2 FQGNSA. The CDR3 is made up of 11 amino acids. The CDR3 sequence: CASSLRGPAFF. The CDR3 coding sequence is TGTGCCAGCAGCTTGAGGGGGCCGGCTTTCTTT.

This sequence joins TRBV2 and TRBJ2-1; D gene unclear. The CDR3 loop spans 11 amino acids. CDR1 is SNHLY, CDR2 FYNNEI, per germline. The germline V and J ends were trimmed by 6 bases and 9 bases, with 9 bases remaining between them. The CDR3 bases are TGTGCCAGCAGCCCCGGCCCTGAGCAGTTCTTC. Translation: CASSPGPEQFF.

The V gene is TRBV19, the J gene TRBJ1-1; the match to TRBD1 covers 8 bases. Germline values: CDR1 LNHDA, CDR2 SQIVND (reference sequence). The CDR3 covers 13 residues. V dropped 8 bases and J dropped 11; count of bases not matched to a gene: 13. The CDR3 nucleotides are TGTGCCAGTGCCCTCACACACAGGGGGTTGGCTTTCTTT. Its protein product is CASALTHRGLAFF.

The chain links TRBV7-2 to TRBJ2-1; D is unresolved. This CDR3 has 14 residues. The germline gives CDR1 SGHTA, CDR2 FQGNSA. The V and J ends lost 7 bases and 7 bases respectively, with 17 bases between them. The CDR3 DNA is TGTGCCAGCACCATGCCGGTGTCCGGGAATGAGCAGTTCTTC. Amino acids: CASTMPVSGNEQFF.

V gene TRBV27 combines with J gene TRBJ2-7; TRBD1 might be the D (5 bases). CDR3 length: 13 residues. V was pared by 3 bases and J by 4 bases, with 10 bases between. The germline gives CDR1 MNHEY, CDR2 SMNVEV (reference sequence). The CDR3 reads CASSLLPGYEQYF. CDR3 bases: TGTGCCAGCAGTTTGCTCCCAGGGTACGAGCAGTACTTC.

The chain carries TRBV19 and TRBJ1-1; a weak D match, TRBD1 (5 bases). The CDR3 runs to 15 residues. Trimming took off 7 bases at V and 5 bases at J, with 20 bases between the two ends. Germline-derived CDR1 and CDR2 are LNHDA and SQIVND (reference sequence). The CDR3 loop is CASISGQGGWTEAFF. CDR3 DNA: TGTGCCAGTATTTCGGGTCAGGGCGGTTGGACTGAAGCTTTCTTT.

The chain joins TRBV7-3 to TRBJ2-1; 9 nucleotides line up with TRBD2. Germline CDR1 SGHTA, CDR2 FQGTGA. J gave up 3 bases and V 1 base, and 4 bases lay outside the gene matches. CDR3 length: 16 amino acids. Here the CDR3 reads CASSLRGSGSYNEQFF. CDR3 nucleotide sequence: TGTGCCAGCAGCTTAAGAGGTAGCGGGAGCTACAATGAGCAGTTCTTC.